This TCR beta chain was identified during a study of CD8 T cells in Susac syndrome. Background on the study: Sequencing included Susac syndrome patients, 5 or 6 of them with active disease and roughly eight in remission.

Reverse transcription of about 0.45 to 1 ug RNA used random hexamers. MiXCR was run by TCRdb on the immunoSEQ multiplex PCR reads, yielding one entry per CDR3 protein. The sample has around 170,000 distinct CDR3 sequences, 95% seen once. The germline V gene encodes CDR1 DFQATT and CDR2 SNEGSKA (reference sequence). V lost 3 bases, J lost 6 bases, and 8 bases stayed unmatched. The CDR3 totals 16 residues. Negative isolation was applied to CD8+ and CD4+ T cells, and FACS enrichment was applied to TEMRA cells. This TCR was recovered from a human donor with Susac syndrome. The sample consisted of CD8+ T cells from PBMCs. The rearrangement uses TRBV20-1 and TRBJ1-4, with TRBD1 matching 12 bases. The CDR3 spells CSASPGTGGVYEKLFF. The CDR3 coding sequence is TGCAGTGCTAGTCCCGGGACAGGGGGCGTCTATGAAAAACTGTTTTTT.